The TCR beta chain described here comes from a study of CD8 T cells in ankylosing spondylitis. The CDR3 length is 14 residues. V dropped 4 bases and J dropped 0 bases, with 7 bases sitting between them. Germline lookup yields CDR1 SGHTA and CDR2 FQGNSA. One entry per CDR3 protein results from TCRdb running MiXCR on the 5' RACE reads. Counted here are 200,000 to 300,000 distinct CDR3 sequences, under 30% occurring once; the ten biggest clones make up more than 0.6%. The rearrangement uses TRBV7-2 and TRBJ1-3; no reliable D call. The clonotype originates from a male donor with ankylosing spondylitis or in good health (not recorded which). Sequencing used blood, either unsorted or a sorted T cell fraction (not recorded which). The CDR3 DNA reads TGTGCCAGCAGCTCAGAATACTCTGGAAACACCATATATTTT. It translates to CASSSEYSGNTIYF. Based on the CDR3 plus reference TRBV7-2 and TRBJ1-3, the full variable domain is GAGVSQSPSNKVTEKGKDVELRCDPISGHTALYWYRQSLGQGLEFLIYFQGNSAPDKSGLPSDRFSAERTGGSVSTLTIQRTQQEDSAVYLCASSSEYSGNTIYFGEGSWLTVV.